These 24 T cell receptor beta chains share one sample of origin, sequenced in a study of T cell changes during pregnancy in multiple sclerosis. The protocol was immunoSEQ multiplex PCR, while the TCRdb copy is restricted to in-frame clones and leaves out a portion. The sample consists of tens of thousands of clones, around 92% of them appearing once. Sequences were derived from CD4+ T cells from peripheral blood mononuclear cells, sampled in the third trimester of pregnancy. The receptors stem from a female donor with multiple sclerosis, enrolled in a pregnancy study.

This clone was observed a single time. J is TRBJ2-1 and V is TRBV7-2; D gene uncertain. Trimming took 0 bases from V and 6 from J, leaving 9 bases between them. Germline values: CDR1 SGHTA, CDR2 FQGNSA. This CDR3 comprises 14 residues. Written as DNA, the CDR3 is TGTGCCAGCAGCTTAGCGCAGGCCGTCAATGAGCAGTTCTTC. Residues: CASSLAQAVNEQFF.

The chain links TRBV25-1 to TRBJ2-7; 8 bases are a match to TRBD1. The CDR3 extends over 15 amino acids. The ends lost 2 bases at V and 1 base at J; junction bases unmatched: 4. Germline values: CDR1 MGHDK, CDR2 SYGVNS. CDR3 loop: CASSEIGTGSYEQYF. Written as DNA, the CDR3 is TGTGCCAGCAGTGAAATCGGGACAGGATCCTACGAGCAGTACTTC.

The chain joins TRBV19 to TRBJ1-2, with TRBD1 matching 9 bases. Germline trimming cut 6 bases from V and 5 bases from J; bases unmatched to any gene: 16. CDR1 and CDR2 from the germline V gene are LNHDA and SQIVND (reference sequence). This CDR3 is built from 17 residues. This chain's CDR3 is CASSPRGQGIVSYGYTF. The CDR3 nucleotides read TGTGCCAGTAGCCCTCGGGGACAGGGAATAGTATCGTATGGCTACACCTTC.

The chain couples TRBV7-3 to TRBJ1-6; 11 nucleotides align to TRBD1. Per the germline V gene, CDR1 is SGHTA and CDR2 is FQGTGA. Losses at the gene ends were 2 bases for V and 9 bases for J; bases not matched to a gene: 0. The CDR3 length is 14 residues. CDR3 sequence reads: CASSLGTGGSPLHF. The CDR3 DNA reads as TGTGCCAGCAGCTTAGGGACAGGGGGTTCACCCCTCCACTTT.

The chain joins TRBV7-2 to TRBJ2-5, with 8 bases aligning to TRBD1. The CDR3 is 17 residues long. The trim removed 2 bases at V and 1 base at J, leaving 9 bases unmatched. From germline, CDR1 is SGHTA and CDR2 FQGNSA. The CDR3 protein is CASSLYLIDRGQETQYF. The CDR3 DNA follows: TGTGCCAGCAGCTTATACCTAATTGACAGGGGCCAAGAGACCCAGTACTTC.

V gene TRBV5-1 combines with J gene TRBJ2-5; D gene ambiguous. The CDR3 runs 12 residues. CDR1 and CDR2 from the germline V gene are SGHRS and YFSETQ. Deletions cut 0 bases from V and 3 bases from J, with 3 bases between. CDR3: CASSLGEETQYF. The CDR3 coding sequence is TGCGCCAGCAGCTTGGGCGAAGAGACCCAGTACTTC.

The genes are TRBV7-2 and TRBJ2-1; 9 nucleotides line up with TRBD2. Trimming removed 5 bases from V and 10 bases from J; junction bases left unmatched: 9. The CDR3 has 14 amino acids. Germline CDR1 and CDR2: SGHTA and FQGNSA. The CDR3 region has the DNA TGTGCCAGCAGCACGGGCGGGGGGGCCTCGGAGCAGTTCTTC. Its protein product is CASSTGGGASEQFF.

This clone was seen only once. CDR3: CADLTHEAFF. The CDR3 DNA reads TGTGCCGACTTGACGCATGAAGCTTTCTTT. The chain combines TRBV30 with TRBJ1-1; D remains ambiguous. The ends were cut back, 8 bases at V and 7 bases at J, with 11 bases in the middle. Per the germline V gene, CDR1 is GTSNPN and CDR2 is SVGIG (reference sequence). This CDR3 is built from 10 residues.

The rearrangement uses TRBV29-1 and TRBJ1-5, with 7 bases matching TRBD1. J gave up 0 bases and V 6 bases, and 2 bases lay outside the gene matches. Germline V lookup: CDR1 SQVTM, CDR2 ANQGSEA. The CDR3 covers 13 residues. In nucleotides, the CDR3 is TGCAGCGTCCGGACAGGTAGCAATCAGCCCCAGCATTTT. Translating gives CSVRTGSNQPQHF.

This clone was counted a few times. The chain recombines TRBV29-1 with TRBJ1-1; 8 bases fit TRBD1. This CDR3 is 11 amino acids long. Germline V CDR1 and CDR2: SQVTM, ANQGSEA. Losses at the gene ends were 8 bases for V and 11 bases for J; bases not matched to a gene: 10. The CDR3 region is CSHSTGVDAFF. The CDR3 DNA reads TGCAGCCACTCGACAGGGGTGGACGCTTTCTTT.

This clone was seen just once. The J gene is TRBJ2-2, the V gene TRBV27; 7 positions agree with TRBD1. V lost 4 bases to trimming and J lost 3 bases; unmatched junction nucleotides: 8. Germline V gives CDR1 MNHEY, CDR2 SMNVEV (reference sequence). The CDR3 runs 16 residues. The CDR3 reads CASSYRQGIHTGELFF. CDR3 nucleotide sequence: TGTGCCAGCAGTTACCGACAGGGCATACACACCGGGGAGCTGTTTTTT.

The rearrangement links TRBV6-1 to TRBJ2-3; D is possibly TRBD2 (5 bases). The CDR3 has 16 amino acids. V dropped 3 bases and J dropped 1 base, with 14 bases sitting between them. Germline assignment: CDR1 MNHNS and CDR2 SASEGT. CDR3 residues: CASSESSLIRTDTQYF. The CDR3 coding sequence is TGTGCCAGCAGTGAGTCTAGCCTAATCCGCACAGATACGCAGTATTTT.

This clone occurred a few times. The chain links TRBV7-8 to TRBJ1-5; D may be TRBD1 (5 bases). The length of the CDR3 is 14 residues. V was pared by 3 bases and J by 0 bases, with 6 bases between. Germline V lookup: CDR1 SGHVS, CDR2 FQNEAQ. CDR3 sequence (DNA): TGTGCCAGCAGCTTGACAGATAGCAATCAGCCCCAGCATTTT. It codes for CASSLTDSNQPQHF.

This chain uses TRBV7-2 with TRBJ1-5; no clear D. Germline CDR1 reads SGHTA; CDR2 reads FQGNSA. Trimming left V 6 bases short and J 1 base short, with 7 bases between. The CDR3 length is 13 residues. CDR3 in amino acids: CASREESNQPQHF. Written as DNA, the CDR3 is TGTGCCAGCAGGGAGGAGAGCAATCAGCCCCAGCATTTT.

The chain joins TRBV7-2 to TRBJ2-7; possible D gene TRBD1, 6 bases. CDR3 length: 15 amino acids. Trimming pared 6 bases from V and 0 bases from J, leaving 15 bases between. Germline V gene sequence: CDR1 SGHTA, CDR2 FQGNSA. DNA of the CDR3: TGTGCCAGCAGTCTAGGGGACACCAACTCCTACGAGCAGTACTTC. Its translation is CASSLGDTNSYEQYF.

The rearrangement joins TRBV6-1 to TRBJ1-2; no definite D call. The V end was cut by 3 bases, the J end by 3 bases, with 20 bases between. There are 17 residues in the CDR3. From germline, CDR1 is MNHNS and CDR2 SASEGT. The DNA for the CDR3 is TGTGCCAGCAGTGACCCCCATGATTTCGGCGGGGACTATGGCTACACCTTC. It translates to CASSDPHDFGGDYGYTF.

This chain uses TRBV5-1 with TRBJ1-2, with 9 nucleotides matching TRBD1. Germline trimming cut 5 bases from V and 7 bases from J; bases unmatched to any gene: 15. CDR3 size: 16 residues. Germline CDR1 reads SGHRS; CDR2 reads YFSETQ. The CDR3 nucleotides are TGCGCCAGCAGGAGACTAGAGACAGGGGGATTACGTGGCTACACCTTC. As protein: CASRRLETGGLRGYTF.

This clone was detected once. V is TRBV5-3 and J is TRBJ1-1, with 11 bases lining up with TRBD1. TRBV5-3 is an ORF, and what it does is uncertain. After removal of 4 bases from V and 1 base from J, the junction contained 12 bases not matched to a gene. CDR3 size: 18 residues. Here the CDR3 reads CARSPVPGQGDENTEAFF. CDR3 DNA: TGTGCCAGAAGCCCAGTCCCGGGACAGGGGGACGAGAACACTGAAGCTTTCTTT.

This clone has just one count. The chain employs TRBV6-6 and TRBJ2-7, with 9 positions matching TRBD2. In germline, CDR1 is MNHNY, CDR2 SVGAGI (reference sequence). The CDR3 loop spans 15 amino acids. The junction had 8 bases not matched to a gene; V was cut back by 3 bases and J by 5 bases. The CDR3 region has the DNA TGTGCCAGCAGTTATCAGAGCGGGGGGAGCAACGAGCAGTACTTC. Translating it yields CASSYQSGGSNEQYF.

This clone was detected only once. This chain joins TRBV5-1 and TRBJ2-1; 8 bases line up with TRBD2. Trimming removed 4 bases from V and 0 bases from J; junction bases left unmatched: 3. The CDR3 contains 15 residues. Germline assignment: CDR1 SGHRS and CDR2 YFSETQ. CDR3 nucleotide sequence: TGCGCCAGCAGCGGCGGGGGGCGCTCCTACAATGAGCAGTTCTTC. Amino acid sequence: CASSGGGRSYNEQFF.

The chain uses TRBV6-1 and TRBJ1-6, with 8 bases identical to TRBD1. From germline, CDR1 is MNHNS and CDR2 SASEGT. The CDR3 contains 17 residues. V dropped 4 bases and J dropped 0; count of bases not matched to a gene: 5. The CDR3 is CASSGRDRRSYNSPLHF. The DNA of the CDR3 is TGTGCCAGCAGTGGCCGGGACAGGCGCTCCTATAATTCACCCCTCCACTTT.

This rearrangement joins TRBV5-4 to TRBJ1-4; D gene uncertain. V shed 4 bases and J shed 8 bases, with 12 bases lying between them. The CDR3 spans 13 residues. Germline CDR1 SGHNT, CDR2 YYREEE (reference sequence). DNA for the CDR3: TGTGCCAGCAGCACTCCTCCGGGGGAAAAACTGTTTTTT. It codes for CASSTPPGEKLFF.

The count of this clone is one. The V call is TRBV5-1, the J call TRBJ2-5, with TRBD1 matching 9 bases. This CDR3 is 16 amino acids long. CDR1 and CDR2 (germline): SGHRS, YFSETQ. J gave up 4 bases and V 6 bases, and 13 bases lay outside the gene matches. In nucleotides, the CDR3 is TGCGCCAGCACCCTTGGCGTACAGGGGGCCGGAGAGACCCAGTACTTC. This gives the protein CASTLGVQGAGETQYF.

This sequence joins TRBV29-1 and TRBJ2-5, with D possibly matching TRBD1 (6 bases). The CDR3 contains 14 residues. V gave up 0 bases and J gave up 1 base, with 9 bases separating them. Looked up from germline, CDR1 is SQVTM and CDR2 is ANQGSEA. The CDR3 here is CSVEERDTQETQYF. The DNA for the CDR3 is TGCAGCGTTGAAGAAAGGGACACCCAAGAGACCCAGTACTTC.